A single sample is the source of the 21 T cell receptor beta chains below, sequenced in a study of beta chain features in type 1 diabetes. Investigators reverse transcribed all isolated RNA, so they sequenced expressed TCRB transcripts. Using immunoSEQ multiplex PCR, the repertoire was profiled, and TCRdb retains in-frame clones only, with some absent. Among about 900,000 clones, under 20% were seen once, and the ten largest hold about 0.02%. Sequenced material: naive CD4+ T cells from blood. The receptors originated from a woman aged 18-29 years in good health.

This clone occurred a few times. This CDR3 is CSVERQGNTEAFF. CDR3 sequence (DNA): TGCAGCGTTGAAAGACAGGGGAACACTGAAGCTTTCTTT. The chain couples TRBV29-1 to TRBJ1-1, with 7 bases fitting TRBD1. Germline CDR1 is SQVTM and CDR2 is ANQGSEA. Trimming at V came to 2 bases and at J to 1 base, leaving 1 base not matched to a gene. The CDR3 runs 13 residues.

This clone was seen only a few times. The chain couples TRBV28 to TRBJ1-2, with a possible D match to TRBD1 (5 bases). Looked up from germline, CDR1 is MDHEN and CDR2 is SYDVKM. With 6 bases removed from V and 4 bases from J, the gap between germline ends came to 9 bases. The CDR3 sequence is 12 residues long. This chain's CDR3 is CASRAGGYGYTF. CDR3 DNA: TGTGCCAGCAGGGCTGGGGGCTATGGCTACACCTTC.

This clone appeared a few times. The chain couples TRBV7-2 to TRBJ1-4, with D tentatively TRBD1 (5 bases). The length of the CDR3 is 15 residues. From germline, CDR1 is SGHTA and CDR2 FQGNSA. The ends were cut back, 2 bases at V and 7 bases at J, with 14 bases in the middle. DNA of the CDR3: TGTGCCAGCAGCTTAACCCTGGGGGGTTTTGAAAAACTGTTTTTT. This sequence encodes CASSLTLGGFEKLFF.

The rearrangement uses TRBV6-1 and TRBJ2-1, with D unresolved. Germline CDR1 and CDR2: MNHNS and SASEGT. There are 12 residues in the CDR3. Between the trimmed V and J ends, which lost 1 base and 6 bases, there was a span of 4 bases. The CDR3 here is CASSEVSNEQFF. The CDR3, as DNA: TGTGCCAGCAGTGAAGTCAGCAATGAGCAGTTCTTC.

This clone was seen only a few times. The chain joins TRBV19 to TRBJ2-5; D uncertain. This CDR3 is 16 amino acids long. Trimming shortened V by 2 bases and J by 4 bases, and 17 bases separated the two germline ends. Germline V lookup: CDR1 LNHDA, CDR2 SQIVND (reference sequence). The CDR3 sequence: CASSISGPTVGETQYF. The CDR3, as DNA: TGTGCCAGTAGTATATCCGGCCCGACGGTTGGAGAGACCCAGTACTTC.

In its sample, this clone was seen a few times. V is TRBV18 and J is TRBJ2-7; 11 bases line up with TRBD2. The CDR3 spans 16 residues. Per the germline V gene, CDR1 is KGHSH and CDR2 is LQKENI. After removal of 1 base from V and 0 bases from J, the junction contained 2 bases not matched to a gene. CDR3: CASSPRLAGSSYEQYF. The CDR3 region has the DNA TGTGCCAGCTCACCACGACTAGCGGGAAGCTCCTACGAGCAGTACTTC.

The chain couples TRBV5-6 to TRBJ2-1; D is uncertain. The V gene's germline CDR1 is SGHDT and CDR2 YYEEEE. The CDR3 is made up of 12 amino acids. Between the trimmed V and J ends, which lost 2 bases and 8 bases, there was a span of 8 bases. This chain's CDR3 is CASSLSTYEQFF. The DNA for the CDR3 is TGTGCCAGCAGCTTATCAACTTATGAGCAGTTCTTC.

The CDR3 DNA sequence: TGTGCCAGCAGCCAACACAGTTCTAACTATGGCTACACCTTC. As protein: CASSQHSSNYGYTF. This chain joins TRBV4-2 and TRBJ1-2; D remains ambiguous. Deletions cut 2 bases from V and 0 bases from J, with 7 bases between. CDR1 and CDR2 (germline): LGHNA, YNFKEQ. The CDR3 length is 14 residues.

This clone was recorded a few times. CDR3 coding DNA: TGTGCCAGCTCACCCCAGGGTATCCGGGGGGAGCAGTACTTC. Translation: CASSPQGIRGEQYF. The V call is TRBV18, the J call TRBJ2-7; D may be TRBD2 (6 bases). V was clipped by 3 bases and J by 7 bases, with 16 bases between them. The germline CDR1 and CDR2 sequences are KGHSH and LQKENI. The CDR3 loop spans 14 amino acids.

In its sample, this clone was seen a few times. This chain uses TRBV5-6 with TRBJ2-3; no clear D. This CDR3 is built from 16 residues. Trimming left V 2 bases short and J 0 bases short, with 13 bases between. Per germline, CDR1 SGHDT and CDR2 YYEEEE. The CDR3 sequence is CASSFSVRISTDTQYF. The CDR3 DNA is TGTGCCAGCAGCTTCTCAGTCAGGATCAGCACAGATACGCAGTATTTT.

This clone showed up just a few times. V gene TRBV10-3 combines with J gene TRBJ2-7; D might be TRBD1 (5 bases). Trimming took off 2 bases at V and 13 bases at J, with 15 bases between the two ends. CDR3 length: 12 amino acids. Germline loops: CDR1 ENHRY, CDR2 SYGVKD. The CDR3 sequence: CAISETDTQPYF. As DNA, the CDR3 is TGTGCCATCAGTGAGACGGACACACAACCTTACTTC.

This clone was seen a few times. V gene TRBV7-2 combines with J gene TRBJ2-1, with D perhaps matching TRBD1 or TRBD2 (5 bases each). The CDR3 sequence is 15 residues long. Trimming cost V 2 bases and J 4 bases, with 12 bases left between them. Germline V gene lookup returns CDR1 SGHTA and CDR2 FQGNSA. The CDR3 spells CASSLMGVDYNEQFF. The DNA for the CDR3 is TGTGCCAGCAGCTTAATGGGGGTGGATTACAATGAGCAGTTCTTC.

This clone was seen a few times. The DNA of the CDR3 is TGTGCCAGCAGCTCCCGGTTCCAAGAGACCCAGTACTTC. It translates to CASSSRFQETQYF. The chain combines TRBV11-2 with TRBJ2-5; D gene unclear. The CDR3 has 13 amino acids. Looked up from germline, CDR1 is SGHAT and CDR2 is FQNNGV. V was shortened by 4 bases and J by 1 base, with 7 bases between the two germline ends.

The chain joins TRBV10-3 to TRBJ2-7; no reliable D call. V was clipped by 0 bases and J by 6 bases, with 9 bases between them. Germline V gives CDR1 ENHRY, CDR2 SYGVKD. This CDR3 contains 13 residues. The CDR3 is CAISESNGLEQYF. CDR3 bases: TGTGCCATCAGTGAGTCGAACGGGCTCGAGCAGTACTTC.

In this sample, this clone turned up a few times. V usage is TRBV28 and J usage is TRBJ2-7; D not resolved. Trimming took off 4 bases at V and 0 bases at J, with 13 bases between the two ends. This CDR3 region has 15 residues. CDR1 is MDHEN and CDR2 is SYDVKM in the germline V gene. The CDR3 DNA reads TGTGCCAGCAGTTGGACCTCCAAATTCTCCTACGAGCAGTACTTC. Its translation: CASSWTSKFSYEQYF.

A few counts support this clone. The chain uses TRBV20-1 and TRBJ1-1; D unresolved. CDR1 is DFQATT and CDR2 is SNEGSKA in the germline V gene (reference sequence). The CDR3 sequence is 11 residues long. V lost 6 bases and J 10 bases, leaving 15 bases between the germline ends. The DNA of the CDR3 is TGCAGTGCACACGACACAGTAGGAGCTTTCTTT. Its protein product is CSAHDTVGAFF.

This clone was counted only a few times. The chain uses TRBV9 and TRBJ2-5, with D unclear. Germline values: CDR1 SGDLS, CDR2 YYNGEE. The CDR3 is 13 residues long. V was pared by 0 bases and J by 1 base, with 4 bases between. CDR3 nucleotide sequence: TGTGCCAGCAGCGTAGGGATCCAAGAGACCCAGTACTTC. It codes for CASSVGIQETQYF.

This clone was detected a few times. CDR3 residues: CASSLFSGQPYEQYF. For the CDR3, the DNA is TGTGCCAGCAGTCTCTTCTCCGGACAGCCCTACGAGCAGTACTTC. This sequence joins TRBV27 and TRBJ2-5; perhaps TRBD1 as D (6 bases). The DNA end is more similar to TRBJ2-7, so the J call may be wrong. Per germline, CDR1 MNHEY and CDR2 SMNVEV (reference sequence). The length of the CDR3 is 15 residues.

This rearrangement joins TRBV9 to TRBJ1-1; D is possibly TRBD1 (5 bases). The CDR3 runs 15 residues. V was shortened by 4 bases and J by 9 bases, with 22 bases between the two germline ends. Germline CDR1 reads SGDLS; CDR2 reads YYNGEE. CDR3 nucleotides: TGTGCCAGCAGCAAAGAGGTAGGGGACCAACCTAAAGCTTTCTTT. Its translation: CASSKEVGDQPKAFF.

This clone came up a few times. The gene calls are TRBV7-9 and TRBJ1-1; no clear D. V was trimmed by 5 bases and J by 1 base, leaving 11 bases between them. Germline V gene data show CDR1 as SEHNR and CDR2 as FQNEAQ (reference sequence). This CDR3 region has 14 residues. CDR3 protein: CASSPGPSNTEAFF. CDR3 DNA: TGTGCCAGCAGCCCCGGACCTTCGAACACTGAAGCTTTCTTT.

The J gene is TRBJ2-2, the V gene TRBV29-1; the match to TRBD1 covers 9 bases. The CDR3 has 13 residues. Looked up from germline, CDR1 is SQVTM and CDR2 is ANQGSEA. The J segment lost 4 bases and the V segment lost 7 bases, leaving 4 bases of the junction unmatched. The CDR3 spells CSAGTGTTGELFF. The CDR3 DNA sequence: TGCAGCGCCGGGACAGGGACCACCGGGGAGCTGTTTTTT.